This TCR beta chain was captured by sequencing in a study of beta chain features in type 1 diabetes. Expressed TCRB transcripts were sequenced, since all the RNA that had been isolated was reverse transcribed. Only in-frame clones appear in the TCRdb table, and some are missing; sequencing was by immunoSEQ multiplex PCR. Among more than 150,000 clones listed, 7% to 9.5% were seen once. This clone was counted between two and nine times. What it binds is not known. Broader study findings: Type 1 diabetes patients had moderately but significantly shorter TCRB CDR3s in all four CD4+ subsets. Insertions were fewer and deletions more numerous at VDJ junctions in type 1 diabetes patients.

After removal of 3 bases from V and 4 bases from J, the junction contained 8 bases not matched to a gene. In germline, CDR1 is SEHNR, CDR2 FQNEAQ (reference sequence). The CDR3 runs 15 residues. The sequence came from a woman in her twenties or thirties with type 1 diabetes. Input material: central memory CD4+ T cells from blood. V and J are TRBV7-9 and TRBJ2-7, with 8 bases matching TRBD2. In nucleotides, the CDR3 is TGTGCCAGCAGCTTGGGGGCCAGCGGGAGTTACGAGCAGTACTTC. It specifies CASSLGASGSYEQYF.